This TCR beta chain was identified during a study of cytomegalovirus exposure and HLA in healthy donors (dated by TCRdb to about 2017). Regarding the complete study: An earlier analysis of 587 of the donors reported 276 Gb of sequence data and 100 million to 120 million unique TCR beta sequences obtained from about 179 million T cells. Approximately 300 gigabases of sequencing data and 91 million or so unique TCR sequences made up an early release that covered several hundred HLA-typed donors. Of the 300 to 500 genotyped donors, approximately 81% were placed in the genetic ancestry cluster associated with self-reported Caucasian donors. The study aimed to test whether signatures of past pathogen exposure could be identified by cataloging public T cell receptors. The study profiled the T cell repertoires of under 700 subjects by immunosequencing and related them to cytomegalovirus serostatus. In addition to the first cohort of 650 to 750 subjects, a separate validation cohort of 120 different subjects was used. To predict cytomegalovirus infection status, the study brought together high-throughput TCR immunosequencing, statistical association of individual TCRs with disease status, and machine learning. A later analysis re-examined previously published TCR beta repertoires from several hundred donors and added high-resolution HLA genotyping to investigate patterns of TCR occurrence. The later analysis used no new phenotypic data to find candidate immune exposures, relying instead on TCR beta sequences and their occurrence across donors. In an earlier analysis of a few hundred of the donors, high-throughput TCR beta sequencing was used to judge whether each TCR beta V gene segment behaved as functional or pseudogenic. Donor age, sex, ethnicity and CMV serostatus were compiled together with the repertoire data. In a later genetic analysis, genome-wide SNP genotypes for about three fifths of the roughly 670 donors were used, and that subset was treated as a discovery cohort. Every discovery cohort repertoire had been produced on one sequencing platform. HLA typing included class I and class II loci at four-digit resolution. The number of donors typed differed by locus, with roughly 620-630 for A, B, C, DRB1 and DQB1, 522 for DQA1, nearly 610 for DPA1, and some 450 for DPB1. Roughly five DR-DQ haplotypes were handled as single units for association and clustering because linkage in the cohort was strong. Among around 400 genotyped donors of the cohort, an average of approximately 240,000 unique TCR beta nucleotide sequences was sequenced per donor, of which roughly 17% were non-productive. The study at large found these results: In a later analysis, most CMV-associated TCR beta chains were found to appear HLA-restricted, with HLA associations seemingly driven largely by CMV exposure. When HLA alleles, especially DR and DQ, strongly co-occurred, attributing TCR associations to individual alleles was difficult. HLA typing was unavailable for some donors at each locus, so association tests used only the typed subset. The authors suggested that the approach could potentially be extended to other disease states and immunological phenotypes. Because counts were too low, 15 to 20 rarely observed V segments, including chromosome 9 orphons, were excluded from the earlier analysis of several hundred of the donors. CMV serostatus was the only immune exposure information available for the cohort. Linkage disequilibrium might explain the correlated functional status among segregating V segments, but an unknown experimental factor could not be ruled out. A further reported finding was that TCR beta sequences accurately predicted the HLA-A and HLA-B alleles for most subjects in the first cohort. This cohort had only TCR beta chains sequenced, and the lack of alpha or paired-chain data limited which features could be detected. An earlier analysis of several hundred of the donors showed that most TCR beta V segments appeared in productive rearrangements either about 90% or about 30% of the time, which broadly matched IMGT annotations. V-gene and J-gene trimming of TCR beta chains was associated with a missense DCLRE1C variant in a later genetic analysis, and the association was replicated in an independent cohort. Roughly uniform sequencing depth across donors was assumed in presence/absence analyses, although this assumption may not hold. While some public TCRs were present in many individuals, most TCR sequences turned up only very rarely across donors. A total of 150 or so TCR beta chains were listed by the study as associated with cytomegalovirus. In a later analysis, 16,951 TCR beta sequences were associated with specific HLA alleles at a false discovery rate of 0.05. A later analysis found that TCR association rates varied across HLA loci, with DRB1 alleles showing the most associated TCRs and HLA-C alleles the fewest. Because the 87-base-pair reads could not distinguish some IMGT-functional V segments, including TRBV6-2 and TRBV6-3, those segments were excluded. A cluster of highly shared sequence variants was judged likely to represent a technical artifact of the sequencing pipeline. Several of the top co-occurrence clusters appeared to be linked to parvovirus B19, influenza, CMV and Epstein-Barr virus, according to a later analysis. In both the original and validation cohorts, the classifier was reported to diagnose cytomegalovirus status with high specificity and sensitivity. Three of the identified cytomegalovirus-associated TCR beta chains were confirmed in vitro to be specific for cytomegalovirus antigens. According to a later genetic analysis, donors in an Asian-associated ancestry cluster had fewer N-insertions in productive TCRs than the approximately 630-donor mean. In a later analysis, HLA-associated TCR beta chains showed more clonal expansion and lower generation probabilities than non-associated chains that were equally common.

Regarding this clone: No antigen is known for it. Base qualities are not at hand, and no much larger clone is one base apart.

From a lookup of the germline V gene, CDR1 and CDR2 are MNHNS and SASEGT. V and J are truncated by 6 bases and 7 bases respectively, leaving an intervening sequence of 13 bases. The CDR3, cysteine through phenylalanine, is 13 amino acids long. Only the CDR3 part of the read is kept: 39 bases, read in frame from the first base. Library method: the immunoSEQ multiplex PCR assay. For the multiplex PCR, a mixture combining 60 forward primers for TCR Vbeta segments and 13 reverse primers for TCR Jbeta segments was used. The CDR3 region of rearranged TCR beta genes was amplified from genomic DNA by a multiplex PCR assay. The Illumina HiSeq System was used to sequence the amplified TCR beta libraries as 87-base-pair reads. The paper's data handling went like this. In a later analysis, roughly 80 million unique TCR beta chains were counted across the approximately 670 repertoires, and some 10 million of these chains were shared by at least two donors. Raw reads were error-corrected and collapsed into unique sequences by a nearest-neighbor algorithm in which closely related sequences were merged to remove PCR and sequencing errors. To assign V, D and J gene segments, CDR3 sequences were aligned to IMGT reference sequences. For a sequence to be retained, at least a six-nucleotide match to both a V gene segment and a J gene segment was required. A rearrangement was called productive if the CDR3 had no stop codons and remained in frame with V and J, and every other rearrangement was called non-productive. Following IMGT convention, CDR3 was defined as the stretch from the second conserved V-encoded cysteine up to the conserved J-encoded phenylalanine. In an earlier analysis of some 550 of the donors, sequences lacking an unambiguous match to a single V gene segment were excluded. An earlier analysis of fewer than 650 of the donors classified V segments as functional when productive rearrangements were above 56.7% and as segregating when the standard deviation between donors was above 5%. A statistical classification framework was developed to diagnose cytomegalovirus status using the catalog of TCR beta chain sequences. In a later analysis, V and J genes were assigned by comparing TCR nucleotide sequences against IMGT/GENE-DB human TR gene sequences. The TCRdist pipeline was used in a later analysis to assign CDR3 sequences and most-parsimonious VDJ recombination scenarios. In a later analysis, each TCR beta chain was defined by its CDR3 amino acid sequence together with its V-gene family, and reads without a unique V-gene family were excluded. In a later analysis, fewer than 650 highly shared, low-generation-probability nucleotide sequences were removed to address suspected cross-contamination and a sequencing artifact. In a later analysis, a clonal expansion index was calculated for each public chain from normalized within-repertoire ranks of inferred template counts. In a later analysis, generation probabilities were computed with a VDJ recombination model fitted to out-of-frame rearrangements, and the resulting probabilities were checked against IGoR. A later analysis scored TCR-TCR, TCR-HLA and TCR-CMV co-occurrence with hypergeometric tests, applying a repertoire-size bias correction to TCR pairs. A later analysis estimated false discovery rates by permuting HLA or CMV assignments 20 times. In a later analysis, co-occurring TCRs were grouped with DBSCAN, and TCRdist sequence similarity was added when clustering was performed within HLA-allele-positive subsets. Repertoires with fewer than 30,000 or more than 120,000 public chains, plus five repertoires with anomalous nucleotide sharing, were excluded from co-occurrence clustering. TCRdb limited this immuneACCESS table to in-frame rearrangements with V and J called. A share of clones is missing; checked studies link under half to unresolved V genes, and the rest is unexplained. V and J calls and clone size follow that table, whereas D and trimming were derived from the DNA. The sample includes about 110,000 clones, with just under 75% observed a single time. Of the sample, about 2.5% falls within the top ten clones.

The cohort comprised around 700 healthy bone marrow donors. All cohort members were sampled while nominally healthy, although unrecorded immune exposures were likely present. The donor was CMV seropositive and belonged to the group of about 290 seropositive cohort members. Every donor gave a peripheral blood sample, and the peripheral blood mononuclear cells from that sample were used for TCR beta sequencing. Genomic DNA extraction from the blood cell samples was performed with the Qiagen DNeasy Blood Extraction Kit. Recombination linked TRBV6-1 to TRBJ2-1; the D region possibly corresponds to TRBD1 (6 bases align). Sequences were obtained from PBMCs. The TCR originated in a man aged 50 to 59 in good health and CMV-seropositive. The bases read TGTGCCAGCAGGAAGTGGGGGACAAATGAGCAGTTCTTC. Its protein reads: CASRKWGTNEQFF.